The clone carrying this T cell receptor (beta chain) turned up a few times. Its antigen is still unknown. V dropped 2 bases and J dropped 12; count of bases not matched to a gene: 4. Germline V gene sequence: CDR1 SGHRS, CDR2 YFSETQ. This CDR3 spans 12 amino acids. TCR beta CDR3 regions were amplified from RNA transcripts. HTBI primers were used for first-round RT-PCR of the TCR CDR3. From the multiplex PCR reads, TCRdb called clonotypes with MiXCR, one entry per CDR3 protein. This table holds fewer than 900,000 distinct CDR3 sequences, about 17% found once. The record originates from a study of T cells in Graves' hyperthyroidism and ophthalmopathy. Study results and caveats: Most thyroid clonotypes with frequency above 0.001 were detected in blood.

Subjects aged 18 to 65 presented with newly diagnosed hyperthyroidism of less than 2 months' duration. Patients showing uncontrolled infection, other autoimmune disease, pregnancy or lactation were ineligible. An approximately 10 ml volume of fresh peripheral blood provided the PBMCs. The chain employs TRBV5-1 and TRBJ1-4, with 7 bases fitting TRBD1. This receptor was taken from a man aged 18 to 30 with Graves' hyperthyroidism. Sequenced material: blood. The CDR3 sequence is CASSLVQGELFF. CDR3 in DNA: TGCGCCAGCAGCTTAGTCCAGGGGGAACTGTTTTTT. Based on the CDR3 plus reference TRBV5-1 and TRBJ1-4, the full variable domain is KAGVTQTPRYLIKTRGQQVTLSCSPISGHRSVSWYQQTPGQGLQFLFEYFSETQRNKGNFPGRFSGRQFSNSRSEMNVSTLELGDSALYLCASSLVQGELFFGSGTQLSVL.